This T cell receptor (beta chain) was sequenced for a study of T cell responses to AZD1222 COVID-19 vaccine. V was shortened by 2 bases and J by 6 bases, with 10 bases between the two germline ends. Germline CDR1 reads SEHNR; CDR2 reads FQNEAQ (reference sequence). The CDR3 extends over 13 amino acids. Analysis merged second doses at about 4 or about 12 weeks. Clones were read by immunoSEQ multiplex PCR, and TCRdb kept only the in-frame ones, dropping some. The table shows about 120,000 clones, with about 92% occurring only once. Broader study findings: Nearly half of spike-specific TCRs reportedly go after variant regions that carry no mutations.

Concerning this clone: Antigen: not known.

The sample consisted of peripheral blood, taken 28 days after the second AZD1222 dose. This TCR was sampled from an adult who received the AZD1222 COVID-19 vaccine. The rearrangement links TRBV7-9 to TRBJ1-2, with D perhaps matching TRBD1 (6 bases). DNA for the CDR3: TGTGCCAGCAGCTTAAGGGGGGCCCATGGCTACACCTTC. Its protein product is CASSLRGAHGYTF.